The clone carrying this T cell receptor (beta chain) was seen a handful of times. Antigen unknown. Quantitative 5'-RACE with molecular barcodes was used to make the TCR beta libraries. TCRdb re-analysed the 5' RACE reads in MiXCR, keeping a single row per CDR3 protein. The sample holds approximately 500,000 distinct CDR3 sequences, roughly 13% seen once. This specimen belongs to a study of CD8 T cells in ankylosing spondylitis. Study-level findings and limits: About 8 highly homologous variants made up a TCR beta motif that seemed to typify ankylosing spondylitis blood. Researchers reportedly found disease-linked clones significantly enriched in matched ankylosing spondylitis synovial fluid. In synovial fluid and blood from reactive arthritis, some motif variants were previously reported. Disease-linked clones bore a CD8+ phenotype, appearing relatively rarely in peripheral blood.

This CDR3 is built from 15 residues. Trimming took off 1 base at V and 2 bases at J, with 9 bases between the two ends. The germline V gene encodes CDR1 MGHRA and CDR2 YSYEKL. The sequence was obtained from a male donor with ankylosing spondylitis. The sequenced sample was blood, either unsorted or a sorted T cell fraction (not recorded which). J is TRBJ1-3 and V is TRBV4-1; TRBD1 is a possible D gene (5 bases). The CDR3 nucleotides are TGCGCCAGCAGCCAAGCAGGGTTTCCTGGAAACACCATATATTTT. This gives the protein CASSQAGFPGNTIYF.